The 27 T cell receptor beta chains below were found in one sample sequenced in a study of shared clonotypes between healthy human individuals. The assay was immunoSEQ multiplex PCR, and TCRdb's table has in-frame clones only and misses some. The data contain fewer than 650,000 clones, 76% of them seen just once; the ten biggest clones take up over 10%. Sequences were obtained from PBMCs. These receptors were collected from a woman in her thirties or forties in good health. Some clones in this sample may be carry-over from other donors' samples.

CDR3 sequence: CASSFSGDSIEAFF. The DNA of the CDR3 is TGTGCCAGCAGTTTTTCAGGGGACAGTATTGAAGCTTTCTTT. V and J are TRBV27 and TRBJ1-1, with 7 bases lining up with TRBD1. The CDR3 has 14 residues. Germline V gene data show CDR1 as MNHEY and CDR2 as SMNVEV (reference sequence). The junction had 8 bases not matched to a gene; V was cut back by 3 bases and J by 7 bases.

The rearrangement uses TRBV15 and TRBJ2-1; no clear D. The CDR3 totals 13 residues. Trimming cost V 0 bases and J 8 bases, with 8 bases left between them. In germline, CDR1 is LNHNV, CDR2 YYDKDF (reference sequence). Here the CDR3 DNA reads TGTGCCACCAGCAGAGATTATGAGGATGAGCAGTTCTTC. Translating it yields CATSRDYEDEQFF. Based on the CDR3 plus reference TRBV15 and TRBJ2-1, the full variable domain is DAMVIQNPRYQVTQFGKPVTLSCSQTLNHNVMYWYQQKSSQAPKLLFHYYDKDFNNEADTPDNFQSRRPNTSFCFLDIRSPGLGDTAMYLCATSRDYEDEQFFGPGTRLTVL.

The rearrangement uses TRBV30 and TRBJ1-3; no firm D call. There are 15 residues in the CDR3. Between the trimmed V and J ends, which lost 0 bases and 0 bases, there was a span of 9 bases. Germline lookup yields CDR1 GTSNPN and CDR2 SVGIG (reference sequence). CDR3 sequence (DNA): TGTGCCTGGAGTGTAAGGTCCAACTCTGGAAACACCATATATTTT. This sequence encodes CAWSVRSNSGNTIYF.

The chain carries TRBV5-1 and TRBJ2-7; no clear D gene. With 4 bases removed from V and 0 bases from J, the gap between germline ends came to 11 bases. The germline V gene encodes CDR1 SGHRS and CDR2 YFSETQ. This CDR3 region has 14 residues. This CDR3 reads CASSPQVDSYEQYF. In DNA, the CDR3 is TGCGCCAGCAGCCCCCAGGTGGACTCCTACGAGCAGTACTTC.

This clone was found a few times. This chain uses TRBV5-1 with TRBJ2-4; unclear D gene. The CDR3 runs to 14 residues. The germline V gene encodes CDR1 SGHRS and CDR2 YFSETQ. Trimming pared 0 bases from V and 0 bases from J, leaving 4 bases between. CDR3 bases: TGCGCCAGCAGCTTGGAAACAGCCAAAAACATTCAGTACTTC. Its protein is CASSLETAKNIQYF.

J is TRBJ1-1 and V is TRBV6-1, with a tentative D call TRBD1 (6 bases). The germline gives CDR1 MNHNS, CDR2 SASEGT. Trimming removed 8 bases at V and 6 bases at J, with 13 bases between. The CDR3 spans 12 residues. CDR3 region: CASQGPTPEAFF. CDR3 sequence (DNA): TGTGCCAGCCAGGGGCCAACCCCTGAAGCTTTCTTT.

The chain combines TRBV5-6 with TRBJ1-4, with TRBD1 matching 7 bases. The trim removed 1 base at V and 6 bases at J, leaving 3 bases unmatched. Germline lookup yields CDR1 SGHDT and CDR2 YYEEEE. The CDR3 spans 14 residues. The chain's CDR3 is CASSLRQGYEKLFF. The CDR3 DNA reads as TGTGCCAGCAGCTTGAGACAGGGTTATGAAAAACTGTTTTTT.

This clone was seen a handful of times. The chain joins TRBV4-1 to TRBJ2-5, with TRBD2 matching 16 bases. The CDR3 loop spans 20 amino acids. V shed 8 bases and J 5 bases; nucleotides not matched to a gene: 20. Germline V lookup: CDR1 MGHRA, CDR2 YSYEKL. The CDR3, as DNA: TGCGCCAGCGGGCTACTCCAATACGGGACTAGCGGGAGGGCCAAGGAGACCCAGTACTTC. Residues: CASGLLQYGTSGRAKETQYF.

J is TRBJ2-7 and V is TRBV5-6; D is ambiguous. The germline CDR1 and CDR2 sequences are SGHDT and YYEEEE. Deletions cut 1 base from V and 5 bases from J, with 13 bases between. CDR3 length: 14 amino acids. The DNA for the CDR3 is TGTGCCAGCAGCTTGAGACCGCTCACTGACGAGCAGTACTTC. Translation: CASSLRPLTDEQYF.

Concerning this clone: The same CDR3 arises from other DNA sequences in this sample as well. The V and J genes are TRBV29-1 and TRBJ1-3; 7 nucleotides match TRBD1. Germline V gene data show CDR1 as SQVTM and CDR2 as ANQGSEA. The CDR3 has 16 amino acids. Trimming cost V 6 bases and J 1 base; bases outside gene matches: 12. The CDR3 region is CSVESGQEASGNTIYF. Written as DNA, the CDR3 is TGCAGCGTCGAATCTGGACAGGAAGCGTCTGGAAACACCATATATTTT.

The chain employs TRBV7-8 and TRBJ2-3, with 7 bases that match TRBD1. J gave up 6 bases and V 2 bases, and 5 bases lay outside the gene matches. This CDR3 has 14 residues. CDR1 SGHVS and CDR2 FQNEAQ come from the germline V gene. CDR3 in DNA: TGTGCCAGCAGCTTAAGGGACAGCAAGGATACGCAGTATTTT. It is translated as CASSLRDSKDTQYF.

The chain has TRBV6-5 and TRBJ1-2; 8 bases map to TRBD1. The CDR3 has 14 amino acids. Germline V gives CDR1 MNHEY, CDR2 SVGAGI. The junction had 10 bases not matched to a gene; V was cut back by 5 bases and J by 8 bases. The CDR3 reads CASSKLRGRGGYTF. The DNA of the CDR3 is TGTGCCAGCAGTAAACTCAGGGGGCGCGGGGGCTACACCTTC.

The chain couples TRBV7-3 to TRBJ2-1; possibly TRBD2 for D (6 bases). Germline V CDR1 and CDR2: SGHTA, FQGTGA. The germline V and J ends were trimmed by 2 bases and 4 bases, with 12 bases remaining between them. CDR3 length: 15 residues. The CDR3 DNA sequence: TGTGCCAGCAGCTTAGTATCGGGAGCGTACAATGAGCAGTTCTTC. As protein: CASSLVSGAYNEQFF.

The chain recombines TRBV6-5 with TRBJ1-3; no definite D call. The germline V and J ends were trimmed by 4 bases and 2 bases, with 15 bases remaining between them. Looked up from germline, CDR1 is MNHEY and CDR2 is SVGAGI. The CDR3 sequence is 16 residues long. DNA for the CDR3: TGTGCCAGCAGTTCACGTCCCCTAGGTACTGGAAACACCATATATTTT. Translated: CASSSRPLGTGNTIYF.

The chain employs TRBV11-2 and TRBJ2-7; 7 positions match TRBD1. The CDR3 spans 13 residues. V dropped 5 bases and J dropped 3; count of bases not matched to a gene: 4. The germline gives CDR1 SGHAT, CDR2 FQNNGV. The DNA for the CDR3 is TGTGCCAGCAGCCCCGCAGGGGGCTACGAGCAGTACTTC. Its translation is CASSPAGGYEQYF.

The chain joins TRBV10-3 to TRBJ2-5, with 11 bases matching TRBD1. The V gene end was trimmed by 2 bases and the J gene end by 5 bases; junction bases not matched to a gene: 4. Per the germline V gene, CDR1 is ENHRY and CDR2 is SYGVKD. The CDR3 extends over 15 amino acids. CDR3 DNA: TGTGCCATCAGTGAGAGTAGGACAGGGGGCGAGACCCAGTACTTC. As protein: CAISESRTGGETQYF.

This clone was found once. The gene calls are TRBV28 and TRBJ1-2; D gene uncertain. V was trimmed by 7 bases and J by 3 bases, leaving 15 bases between them. The CDR3 contains 14 residues. Germline lookup yields CDR1 MDHEN and CDR2 SYDVKM. Written as DNA, the CDR3 is TGTGCCAGCACTCTGCCAGGACGGTACTATGGCTACACCTTC. Translating gives CASTLPGRYYGYTF.

As regards this clone: This CDR3 is also generated by other DNA sequences in the sample. J is TRBJ2-1 and V is TRBV7-9; TRBD2 aligns across 13 bases. The CDR3 length is 15 residues. Trimming removed 2 bases from V and 7 bases from J; junction bases left unmatched: 2. The germline V gene encodes CDR1 SEHNR and CDR2 FQNEAQ (reference sequence). CDR3 residues: CASSLKTSGRNEQFF. In DNA, the CDR3 is TGTGCCAGCAGCTTAAAGACTAGCGGGAGGAATGAGCAGTTCTTC.

The chain couples TRBV5-4 to TRBJ2-1; 10 bases align to TRBD1. The trim removed 3 bases at V and 5 bases at J, leaving 5 bases unmatched. The CDR3 consists of 15 residues. The V gene's germline CDR1 is SGHNT and CDR2 YYREEE (reference sequence). CDR3: CASSSDRGNHNEQFF. Here the CDR3 DNA reads TGTGCCAGCAGCTCGGACAGGGGGAACCACAATGAGCAGTTCTTC.

The DNA for the CDR3 is TGTGCCATCAGTGAGTCTGGGTCAGATACGCAGTATTTT. It yields the protein CAISESGSDTQYF. This sequence joins TRBV10-3 and TRBJ2-3; D gene uncertain. This CDR3 is built from 13 residues. The V gene lost 0 bases and the J gene lost 4 bases, with 5 bases spanning the gap. Germline V lookup: CDR1 ENHRY, CDR2 SYGVKD.

CDR3 loop: CATSRGIGIPSWLAGIQETQYF. The CDR3 bases are TGTGCCACCAGCAGAGGTATCGGAATTCCTTCGTGGCTAGCGGGTATCCAAGAGACCCAGTACTTC. V is TRBV15 and J is TRBJ2-5; 8 bases line up with TRBD2. The CDR3 loop spans 22 amino acids. The germline V gene encodes CDR1 LNHNV and CDR2 YYDKDF (reference sequence). V dropped 1 base and J dropped 1; count of bases not matched to a gene: 23.

The rearrangement uses TRBV25-1 and TRBJ1-2, with D tentatively TRBD1 (5 bases). Looked up from germline, CDR1 is MGHDK and CDR2 is SYGVNS. The CDR3 has 13 residues. Deletions cut 3 bases from V and 4 bases from J, with 9 bases between. The CDR3 loop is CASSEGLFYGYTF. In DNA, the CDR3 is TGTGCCAGCAGTGAGGGACTCTTCTATGGCTACACCTTC.

V is TRBV11-3 and J is TRBJ2-7; D call uncertain. Germline CDR1 reads SGHNT; CDR2 reads YENEEA. V was clipped by 6 bases and J by 2 bases, with 11 bases between them. The CDR3 contains 13 residues. CDR3 region: CASSLDGTYEQYF. The DNA for the CDR3 is TGTGCCAGCAGTTTGGACGGCACCTACGAGCAGTACTTC.

In this sample, this clone turned up many times. The chain links TRBV19 to TRBJ2-6, with D possibly being TRBD1 (6 bases). V lost 3 bases, J lost 3 bases, and 9 bases lay in between. CDR3 size: 15 residues. Germline CDR1 LNHDA, CDR2 SQIVND (reference sequence). The CDR3 DNA sequence: TGTGCCAGTAGTATTCGGACAGATGGGGCCAACGTCCTGACTTTC. Its protein is CASSIRTDGANVLTF.

The chain uses TRBV18 and TRBJ1-4, with 8 bases lining up with TRBD1. Germline V gene data show CDR1 as KGHSH and CDR2 as LQKENI. The CDR3 has 14 residues. The V and J ends lost 5 bases and 4 bases, in that order; junction bases with no gene match: 3. The CDR3 sequence is CASSLGQDNEKLFF. CDR3 bases: TGTGCCAGCTCATTGGGACAGGATAATGAAAAACTGTTTTTT.

This chain links TRBV19 with TRBJ2-2; 13 nucleotides agree with TRBD2. CDR3 length: 18 amino acids. Germline V lookup: CDR1 LNHDA, CDR2 SQIVND (reference sequence). Unmatched junction bases numbered 7, after V lost 0 bases and J lost 6 bases. The CDR3 spells CASSIESWTSGSSGELFF. CDR3 in DNA: TGTGCCAGTAGTATAGAGTCTTGGACTAGCGGGAGTTCCGGGGAGCTGTTTTTT. Full variable domain (missing parts from reference TRBV19 and TRBJ2-2): DGGITQSPKYLFRKEGQNVTLSCEQNLNHDAMYWYRQDPGQGLRLIYYSQIVNDFQKGDIAEGYSVSREKKESFPLTVTSAQKNPTAFYLCASSIESWTSGSSGELFFGEGSRLTVL.

The rearrangement uses TRBV19 and TRBJ1-2; the D gene is possibly TRBD1 (6 bases). Germline-derived CDR1 and CDR2 are LNHDA and SQIVND (reference sequence). This CDR3 region has 14 residues. V lost 0 bases and J 6 bases, leaving 11 bases between the germline ends. CDR3 sequence reads: CASSIDPGANGYTF. The CDR3 nucleotides are TGTGCCAGTAGTATAGATCCAGGGGCCAATGGCTACACCTTC.